This passage covers 17 T cell receptor beta chains from one sample sequenced in a study of blood T cell repertoires in COVID-19. Repertoires were generated with immunoSEQ multiplex PCR, while TCRdb's copy carries only in-frame clones and drops some. The sample gives about 400,000 clones, roughly 89% of which show up once; 1.5% to 2% is in the top ten. What was sequenced was PBMCs or T cells enriched from blood (not recorded which). These receptors originate from a woman aged 30 to 39 who had recovered from COVID-19.

J is TRBJ1-2 and V is TRBV18; 8 nucleotides agree with TRBD1. This CDR3 is 14 amino acids long. The germline gives CDR1 KGHSH, CDR2 LQKENI. The ends lost 4 bases at V and 0 bases at J; junction bases unmatched: 1. The CDR3: CASSLDRANYGYTF. The CDR3 DNA follows: TGTGCCAGCTCACTGGACAGGGCTAACTATGGCTACACCTTC.

The J gene is TRBJ2-3, the V gene TRBV28; D perhaps matches TRBD1 (6 bases). V was pared by 7 bases and J by 0 bases, with 11 bases between. The length of the CDR3 is 14 residues. CDR1 and CDR2 (germline): MDHEN, SYDVKM. The CDR3, as DNA: TGTGCCAGCATTAGAGACAGGAGCACAGATACGCAGTATTTT. This encodes CASIRDRSTDTQYF.

The gene calls are TRBV7-2 and TRBJ1-6; 7 bases fit TRBD1. Germline V CDR1 and CDR2: SGHTA, FQGNSA. The J segment lost 7 bases and the V segment lost 1 base, leaving 4 bases of the junction unmatched. The CDR3 contains 15 residues. CDR3 in DNA: TGTGCCAGCAGCTTAGATTACAGGGGAAATTCACCCCTCCACTTT. Translation: CASSLDYRGNSPLHF.

The chain combines TRBV19 with TRBJ1-2, with D maybe TRBD1 (5 bases). V shed 7 bases and J shed 3 bases, with 15 bases lying between them. CDR1 is LNHDA, CDR2 SQIVND, per germline (reference sequence). This CDR3 contains 14 residues. CDR3 residues: CASTETVGHYGYTF. In nucleotides, the CDR3 is TGTGCCAGTACCGAGACAGTCGGCCACTATGGCTACACCTTC.

The J gene is TRBJ2-5, the V gene TRBV7-7; D is perhaps TRBD2 (7 bases). The CDR3 is 18 residues long. From germline, CDR1 is SSHAT and CDR2 FNYEAQ (reference sequence). Trimming took off 6 bases at V and 5 bases at J, with 28 bases between the two ends. In nucleotides, the CDR3 is TGTGCCAGCAGTCTCGGACTAGGGGGAGTATGGCTTGCGGAGACCCAGTACTTC. It yields the protein CASSLGLGGVWLAETQYF.

The chain employs TRBV7-9 and TRBJ1-2; D not certain. CDR3 length equals 13 residues. From germline, CDR1 is SEHNR and CDR2 FQNEAQ (reference sequence). V lost 5 bases and J lost 4, with 11 bases in between. The CDR3 reads CASSHRSSYGYTF. The DNA of the CDR3 is TGTGCCAGCAGCCACCGGTCGAGCTATGGCTACACCTTC.

This chain links TRBV15 with TRBJ1-4, with TRBD1 matching over 8 bases. There are 17 residues in the CDR3. Germline V gene lookup returns CDR1 LNHNV and CDR2 YYDKDF (reference sequence). V lost 1 base, J lost 0 bases, and 4 bases stayed unmatched. The CDR3: CATSRVGQAATNEKLFF. The DNA for the CDR3 is TGTGCCACCAGCAGAGTGGGACAGGCTGCAACTAATGAAAAACTGTTTTTT.

This clone came up a few times. The V gene is TRBV10-2, the J gene TRBJ1-5; 9 nucleotides agree with TRBD1. The CDR3 is made up of 13 amino acids. CDR1 and CDR2 (germline): WSHSY, SAAADI. J lost 7 bases, V lost 5 bases, and 3 bases had no gene match. The CDR3 DNA is TGCGCCAGCAGTACAGGGGGCGGGCAGCCCCAGCATTTT. This translates into CASSTGGGQPQHF.

The chain employs TRBV30 and TRBJ2-3; D is ambiguous. The germline V and J ends were trimmed by 2 bases and 4 bases, with 7 bases remaining between them. Germline lookup yields CDR1 GTSNPN and CDR2 SVGIG (reference sequence). This CDR3 is 12 amino acids long. CDR3 amino acids: CAWSPPSDTQYF. The CDR3, as DNA: TGTGCCTGGAGTCCCCCATCAGATACGCAGTATTTT.

The genes are TRBV30 and TRBJ1-6, with D uncertain. The CDR3 covers 14 residues. Trimming removed 3 bases at V and 9 bases at J, with 15 bases between. CDR1 is GTSNPN, CDR2 SVGIG, per germline (reference sequence). CDR3 sequence reads: CAWRGRVSGSPLHF. In DNA form, the CDR3 reads TGTGCCTGGAGGGGAAGGGTGAGCGGTTCACCCCTCCACTTT. Looking up the rest from reference TRBV30 and TRBJ1-6 gives the full variable domain: SQTIHQWPATLVQPVGSPLSLECTVEGTSNPNLYWYRQAAGRGLQLLFYSVGIGQISSEVPQNLSASRPQDRQFILSSKKLLLSDSGFYLCAWRGRVSGSPLHFGNGTRLTVT.

This rearrangement joins TRBV7-9 to TRBJ2-3; 9 nucleotides agree with TRBD1. The CDR3 is 15 amino acids. Germline V gene lookup returns CDR1 SEHNR and CDR2 FQNEAQ (reference sequence). With 5 bases clipped from V and 3 bases from J, the junction kept 6 bases outside the gene matches. The CDR3 loop reads CASSQDRGGTDTQYF. The CDR3 coding sequence is TGTGCCAGCAGCCAGGACAGGGGAGGGACAGATACGCAGTATTTT.

V is TRBV28 and J is TRBJ1-4, with D tentatively TRBD1 (5 bases). Per germline, CDR1 MDHEN and CDR2 SYDVKM. V was pared by 4 bases and J by 4 bases, with 10 bases between. CDR3 length: 14 amino acids. This CDR3 reads CASSSGGNNEKLFF. The CDR3 DNA reads as TGTGCCAGCAGTTCCGGGGGAAATAATGAAAAACTGTTTTTT.

The rearrangement links TRBV5-1 to TRBJ1-1; TRBD1 aligns across 10 bases. The germline gives CDR1 SGHRS, CDR2 YFSETQ. The CDR3 totals 15 residues. V lost 4 bases, J lost 4 bases, and 7 bases stayed unmatched. The CDR3 DNA is TGCGCCAGCAGCACTCCGGGACAGGGGATCACTGAAGCTTTCTTT. This translates into CASSTPGQGITEAFF.

This clone showed up just once. The chain's CDR3 is CASSFDRGQGHNEQFF. Here the CDR3 DNA reads TGTGCCAGCAGCTTCGACAGGGGTCAAGGACACAATGAGCAGTTCTTC. This chain uses TRBV7-9 with TRBJ2-1; 8 positions agree with TRBD1. V trimming: 3 bases; J trimming: 5 bases; junction bases outside the gene matches: 9. The CDR3 runs 16 residues. Looked up from germline, CDR1 is SEHNR and CDR2 is FQNEAQ (reference sequence).

This rearrangement joins TRBV3-1 (or the pseudogene TRBV3-2) to TRBJ1-5, with D perhaps matching TRBD1 (6 bases). The CDR3 runs to 16 residues. Trimming removed 2 bases from V and 2 bases from J, with 13 bases in between. Germline CDR1 is LGHDT and CDR2 is YNNKEL (reference sequence). The CDR3 nucleotides are TGTGCCAGCAGCCAAAGGGGGTCTGGGGGCAATCAGCCCCAGCATTTT. This gives the protein CASSQRGSGGNQPQHF.

The chain has TRBV18 and TRBJ2-7, with 7 positions matching TRBD2. The CDR3 extends over 14 amino acids. The J segment lost 7 bases and the V segment lost 3 bases, leaving 9 bases of the junction unmatched. Germline V CDR1 and CDR2: KGHSH, LQKENI. CDR3 sequence: CASSPGGINREQYF. The CDR3 bases are TGTGCCAGCTCACCGGGAGGGATTAATAGGGAGCAGTACTTC.

The V call is TRBV23-1, the J call TRBJ2-7; the match to TRBD1 covers 7 bases. TRBV23-1 is marked as an open reading frame, function uncertain. The V and J ends lost 0 bases and 4 bases, in that order; junction bases with no gene match: 12. This CDR3 is built from 17 residues. Here the CDR3 reads CASSQSRDSLILYEQYF. The DNA of the CDR3 is TGCGCCAGCAGTCAATCCCGGGACAGCCTGATCCTATACGAGCAGTACTTC.